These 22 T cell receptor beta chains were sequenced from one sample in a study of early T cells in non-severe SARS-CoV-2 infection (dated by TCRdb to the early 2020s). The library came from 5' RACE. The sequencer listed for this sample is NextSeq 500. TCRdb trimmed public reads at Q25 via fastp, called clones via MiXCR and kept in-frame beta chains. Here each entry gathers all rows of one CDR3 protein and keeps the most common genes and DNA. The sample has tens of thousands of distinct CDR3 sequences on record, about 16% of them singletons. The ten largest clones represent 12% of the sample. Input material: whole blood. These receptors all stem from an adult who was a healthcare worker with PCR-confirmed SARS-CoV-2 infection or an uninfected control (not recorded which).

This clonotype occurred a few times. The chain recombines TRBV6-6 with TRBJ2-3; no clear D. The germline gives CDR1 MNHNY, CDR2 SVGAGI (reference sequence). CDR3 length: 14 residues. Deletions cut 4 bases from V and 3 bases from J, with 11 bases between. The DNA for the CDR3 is TGTGCCAGCAGTTTCCGATCGACTACAGATACGCAGTATTTT. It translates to CASSFRSTTDTQYF.

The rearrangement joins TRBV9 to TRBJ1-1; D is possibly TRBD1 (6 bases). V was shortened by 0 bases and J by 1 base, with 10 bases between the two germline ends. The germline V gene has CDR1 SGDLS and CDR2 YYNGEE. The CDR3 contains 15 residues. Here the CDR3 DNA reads TGTGCCAGCAGCGTAGGGGACAATAAGAACACTGAAGCTTTCTTT. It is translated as CASSVGDNKNTEAFF.

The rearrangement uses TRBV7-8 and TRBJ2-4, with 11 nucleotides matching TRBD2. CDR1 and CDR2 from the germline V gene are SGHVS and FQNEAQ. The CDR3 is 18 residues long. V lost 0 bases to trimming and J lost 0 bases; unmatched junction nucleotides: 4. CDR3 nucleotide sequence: TGTGCCAGCAGCTTAGCACTAGCGGGGGCCCTAGCCAAAAACATTCAGTACTTC. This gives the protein CASSLALAGALAKNIQYF.

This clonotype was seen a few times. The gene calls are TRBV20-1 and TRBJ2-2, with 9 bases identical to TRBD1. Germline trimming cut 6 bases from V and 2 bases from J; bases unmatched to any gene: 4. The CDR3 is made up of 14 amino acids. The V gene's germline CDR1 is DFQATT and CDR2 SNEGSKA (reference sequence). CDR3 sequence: CSARTGANTGELFF. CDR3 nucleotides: TGCAGTGCGCGGACAGGGGCTAACACCGGGGAGCTGTTTTTT.

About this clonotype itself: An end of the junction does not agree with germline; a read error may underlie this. The DNA for the CDR3 is TGTGCCAGCAGCATAGCCGGGGATTACACCGGGGAGCTGTTTTTT. Protein sequence: CASSIAGDYTGELFF. V is TRBV7-6 and J is TRBJ2-2, with D possibly matching TRBD2 (5 bases). This CDR3 contains 15 residues. The germline V gene encodes CDR1 SGHVS and CDR2 FNYEAQ.

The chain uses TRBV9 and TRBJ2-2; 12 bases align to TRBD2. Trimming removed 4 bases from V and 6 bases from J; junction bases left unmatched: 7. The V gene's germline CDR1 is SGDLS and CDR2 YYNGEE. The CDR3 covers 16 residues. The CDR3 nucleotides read TGTGCCAGCAGCACCCGCCGGACTAGCGGGGCCGGGGAGCTGTTTTTT. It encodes CASSTRRTSGAGELFF.

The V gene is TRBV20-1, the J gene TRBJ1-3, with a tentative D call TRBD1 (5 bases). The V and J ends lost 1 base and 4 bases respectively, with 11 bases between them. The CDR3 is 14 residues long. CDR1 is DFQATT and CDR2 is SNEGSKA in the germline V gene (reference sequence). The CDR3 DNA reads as TGCAGTGCTAGAGTTCAGGGAGGCGGAAACACCATATATTTT. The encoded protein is CSARVQGGGNTIYF.

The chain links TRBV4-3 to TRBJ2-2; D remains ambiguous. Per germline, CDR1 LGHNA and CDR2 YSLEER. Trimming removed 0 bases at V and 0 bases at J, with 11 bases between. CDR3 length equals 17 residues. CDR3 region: CASSQETFGANTGELFF. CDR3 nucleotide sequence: TGCGCCAGCAGCCAAGAAACCTTTGGGGCGAACACCGGGGAGCTGTTTTTT.

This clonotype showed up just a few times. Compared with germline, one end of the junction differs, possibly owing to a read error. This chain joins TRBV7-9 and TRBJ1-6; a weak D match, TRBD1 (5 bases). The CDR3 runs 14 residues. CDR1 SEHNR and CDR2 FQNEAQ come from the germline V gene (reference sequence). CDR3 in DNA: TGTACCAGCAGCTTGTACGGAGGGGTATCACCCCTCCACTTT. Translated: CTSSLYGGVSPLHF.

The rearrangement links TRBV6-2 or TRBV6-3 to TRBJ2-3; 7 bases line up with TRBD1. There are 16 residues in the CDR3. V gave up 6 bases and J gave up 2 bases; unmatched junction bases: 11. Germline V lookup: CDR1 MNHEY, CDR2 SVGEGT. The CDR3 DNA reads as TGTGCCAGCAGCCGCGGACAGGTGGAGGCCACAGATACGCAGTATTTT. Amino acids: CASSRGQVEATDTQYF.

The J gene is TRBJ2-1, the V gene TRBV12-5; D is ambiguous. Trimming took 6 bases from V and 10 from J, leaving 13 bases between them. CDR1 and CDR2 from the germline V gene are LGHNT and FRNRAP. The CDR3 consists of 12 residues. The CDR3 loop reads CASGAPMGEQFF. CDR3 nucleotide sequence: TGTGCTAGTGGAGCTCCGATGGGGGAGCAGTTCTTC.

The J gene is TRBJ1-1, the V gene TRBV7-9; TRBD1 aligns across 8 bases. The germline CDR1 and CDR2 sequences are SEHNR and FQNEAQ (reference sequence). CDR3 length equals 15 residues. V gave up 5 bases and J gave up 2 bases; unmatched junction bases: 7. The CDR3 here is CASSPETGVNTEAFF. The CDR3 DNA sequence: TGTGCCAGCAGCCCGGAGACAGGGGTAAACACTGAAGCTTTCTTT. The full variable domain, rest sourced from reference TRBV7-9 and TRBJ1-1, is DTGVSQNPRHKITKRGQNVTFRCDPISEHNRLYWYRQTLGQGPEFLTYFQNEAQLEKSRLLSDRFSAERPKGSFSTLEIQRTEQGDSAMYLCASSPETGVNTEAFFGQGTRLTVV.

CDR3 residues: CASALQEYTEAFF. The CDR3 DNA is TGTGCTAGCGCCCTACAGGAGTACACTGAAGCTTTCTTT. The chain employs TRBV12-5 and TRBJ1-1, with D perhaps TRBD1 (5 bases). This CDR3 spans 13 amino acids. Germline values: CDR1 LGHNT, CDR2 FRNRAP. V was trimmed by 9 bases and J by 3 bases, leaving 14 bases between them.

CDR3 sequence: CSVESHNYGYTF. CDR3 bases: TGCAGCGTTGAGAGTCATAACTATGGCTACACCTTC. The rearrangement links TRBV29-1 to TRBJ1-2; no clear D. Trimming shortened V by 3 bases and J by 1 base, and 6 bases separated the two germline ends. Germline CDR1 and CDR2: SQVTM and ANQGSEA. The CDR3 runs 12 residues.

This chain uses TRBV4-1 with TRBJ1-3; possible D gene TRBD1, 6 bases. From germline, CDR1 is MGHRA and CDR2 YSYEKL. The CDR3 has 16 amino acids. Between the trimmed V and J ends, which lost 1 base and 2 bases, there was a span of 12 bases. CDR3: CASSQVLNRAGNTIYF. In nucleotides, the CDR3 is TGCGCCAGCAGCCAAGTGCTGAACAGGGCTGGAAACACCATATATTTT.

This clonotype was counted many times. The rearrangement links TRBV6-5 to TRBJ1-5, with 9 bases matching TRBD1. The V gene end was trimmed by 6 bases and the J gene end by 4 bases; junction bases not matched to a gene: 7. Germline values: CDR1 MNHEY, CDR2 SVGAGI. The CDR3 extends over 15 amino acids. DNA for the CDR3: TGTGCCAGCAGCATTGGGGACAGGGATAATCAGCCCCAGCATTTT. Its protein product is CASSIGDRDNQPQHF.

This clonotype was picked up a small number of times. The CDR3 DNA reads TGCAGTTTAGCGGGGGGGCCGTCCGGGGAGCTGTTTTTT. Protein sequence: CSLAGGPSGELFF. This chain links TRBV20-1 with TRBJ2-2; 11 bases match TRBD2. V trimming: 8 bases; J trimming: 6 bases; junction bases outside the gene matches: 5. The CDR3 totals 13 residues. From germline, CDR1 is DFQATT and CDR2 SNEGSKA (reference sequence).

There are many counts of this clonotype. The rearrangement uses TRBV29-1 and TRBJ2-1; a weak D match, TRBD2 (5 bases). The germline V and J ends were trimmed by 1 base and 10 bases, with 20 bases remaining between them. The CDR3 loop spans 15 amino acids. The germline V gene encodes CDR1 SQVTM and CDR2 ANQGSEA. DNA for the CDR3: TGCAGCGTTGAAGCGTCGAACCCCAGGAGCGGCGAGCAGTTCTTC. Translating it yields CSVEASNPRSGEQFF.

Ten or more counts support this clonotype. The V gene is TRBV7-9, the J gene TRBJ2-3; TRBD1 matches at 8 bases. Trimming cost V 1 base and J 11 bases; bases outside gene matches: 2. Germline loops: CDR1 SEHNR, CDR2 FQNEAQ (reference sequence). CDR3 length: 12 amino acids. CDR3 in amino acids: CASSLGQGMQYF. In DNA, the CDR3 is TGTGCCAGCAGCTTAGGACAGGGGATGCAGTATTTT.

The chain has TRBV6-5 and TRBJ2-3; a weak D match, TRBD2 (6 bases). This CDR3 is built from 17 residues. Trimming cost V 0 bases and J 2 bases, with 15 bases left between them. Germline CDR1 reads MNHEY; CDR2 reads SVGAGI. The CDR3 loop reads CASSYSRASDYTDTQYF. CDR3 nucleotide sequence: TGTGCCAGCAGTTACTCGAGGGCTAGCGACTACACAGATACGCAGTATTTT.

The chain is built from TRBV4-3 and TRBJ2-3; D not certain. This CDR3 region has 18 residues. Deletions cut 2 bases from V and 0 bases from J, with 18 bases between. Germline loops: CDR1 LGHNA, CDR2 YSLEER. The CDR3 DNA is TGCGCCAGCAGCCAAAGATCGGACCTCACACATAGCACAGATACGCAGTATTTT. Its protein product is CASSQRSDLTHSTDTQYF.

This CDR3 is CASSPSTVIDQPQHF. The CDR3 DNA reads as TGTGCCAGCAGCCCATCGACAGTGATTGATCAGCCCCAGCATTTT. The rearrangement joins TRBV6-2 or TRBV6-3 to TRBJ1-5; maybe TRBD1 (5 bases). The CDR3 runs 15 residues. V dropped 6 bases and J dropped 5 bases, with 17 bases sitting between them. Germline-derived CDR1 and CDR2 are MNHEY and SVGEGT.